This TCR beta chain was retrieved from a study of long-term antiretroviral therapy in people with HIV. Each donor provided at least one pre-ART PBMC sample and at least two post-ART PBMC samples. Survey level was the resolution at which the v3.0 immunoSEQ assay ran. The protocol was immunoSEQ multiplex PCR, while the TCRdb copy is restricted to in-frame clones and leaves out a portion. The sample contains about 28,000 clones, about 77% of which appear only once. A note on this clone: The germline gene is not matched at one end of the junction; a read error may be the cause.

The sequenced sample was unsorted PBMCs, obtained 1.5 years before starting antiretroviral therapy. The TCR was taken from a man younger than 35 with HIV.

CDR3 in amino acids: CASSQDGSGKLGEQFF. The CDR3 coding sequence is TGCGCCAGCAGCCAGGACGGGAGCGGGAAATTAGGTGAGCAGTTCTTC. The gene calls are TRBV5-4 and TRBJ2-1; 7 nucleotides align to TRBD2. The CDR3 has 16 residues. Germline loops: CDR1 SGHNT, CDR2 YYREEE (reference sequence).